This T cell receptor beta chain is from a study of T cell responses to AZD1222 COVID-19 vaccine. Findings and caveats of the study: Spike-specific TCR breadth and depth were elevated following two AZD1222 doses.

Method: immunoSEQ multiplex PCR; TCRdb's copy keeps in-frame clones and lacks some. The sample comprises 150,000 to 200,000 clones, roughly nine tenths of which are singletons, and around 1.6% rests with the top ten. The V gene's germline CDR1 is SGHTA and CDR2 FQGTGA. The CDR3 is made up of 14 amino acids. The V and J ends lost 4 bases and 3 bases, in that order; junction bases with no gene match: 2. As regards this clone: Its antigen is currently unknown.

This specimen was peripheral blood, taken on day 0 of AZD1222 vaccination. The receptor comes from an adult in good health. This rearrangement joins TRBV7-3 to TRBJ2-2, with 7 nucleotides matching TRBD1. The DNA for the CDR3 is TGTGCCAGCAGCTCGGGACAGTACACCGGGGAGCTGTTTTTT. Amino acid sequence: CASSSGQYTGELFF. Using reference TRBV7-3 and TRBJ2-2 for the parts outside the CDR3, the full variable domain is GAGVSQTPSNKVTEKGKYVELRCDPISGHTALYWYRQSLGQGPEFLIYFQGTGAADDSGLPNDRFFAVRPEGSVSTLKIQRTERGDSAVYLCASSSGQYTGELFFGEGSRLTVL.